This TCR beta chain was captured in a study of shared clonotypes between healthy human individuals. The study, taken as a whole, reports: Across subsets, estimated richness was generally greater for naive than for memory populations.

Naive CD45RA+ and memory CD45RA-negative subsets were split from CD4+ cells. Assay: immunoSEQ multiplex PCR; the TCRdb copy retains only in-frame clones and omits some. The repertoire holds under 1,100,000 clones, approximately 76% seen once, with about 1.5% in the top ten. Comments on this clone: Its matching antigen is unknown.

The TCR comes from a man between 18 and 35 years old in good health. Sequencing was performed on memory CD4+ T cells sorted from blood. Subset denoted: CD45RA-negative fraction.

CDR3 region: CACKGGDRLGGAFF. CDR3 DNA sequence: TGTGCCTGCAAAGGCGGGGACAGATTGGGGGGAGCTTTCTTT. The V call is TRBV19, the J call TRBJ1-1; 7 nucleotides agree with TRBD1. From germline, CDR1 is LNHDA and CDR2 SQIVND (reference sequence). The V and J ends lost 11 bases and 10 bases, in that order; junction bases with no gene match: 19. The CDR3 has 14 amino acids.